This T cell receptor (beta chain) was captured by sequencing in a study of T cells in Graves' hyperthyroidism and ophthalmopathy. The source material, RNA transcripts, was used to amplify TCR beta CDR3 regions. Researchers ran a first-round RT-PCR on the TCR CDR3 using the HTBI primer set. TCRdb re-derived calls from the multiplex PCR reads in MiXCR, one entry per CDR3 protein. The sample yields 500,000 to 750,000 distinct CDR3 sequences, around 42% seen once. To note about this clonotype: Its cognate antigen is unknown. A read error is likely, as this CDR3 ends without the conserved phenylalanine or tryptophan.

The CDR3 has 17 residues. V was clipped by 8 bases and J by 0 bases, with 20 bases between them. The germline V gene has CDR1 SGHTA and CDR2 FQGTGA. Study results and limitations: Blood also carried most thyroid clonotypes expanded above 0.001. Ophthalmopathy and stable hyperthyroidism were told apart by a 13 V-J model.

Graves' hyperthyroidism showing no ophthalmopathy progression within 18 months was considered stable. Patients between 18 and 65 years old had hyperthyroidism, newly diagnosed and lasting under 2 months. This TCR was sampled from a young woman with Graves' hyperthyroidism. What was sequenced was peripheral blood or thyroid tissue (not recorded which). J is TRBJ1-5 and V is TRBV7-3; tentative D call: TRBD1 (5 bases). CDR3 sequence (DNA): TGTGCCAGCGGCCAACGGTACAGCAGGGATAGCAATCAGCCCCAGCATCTT. Protein: CASGQRYSRDSNQPQHL.